These 19 T cell receptor beta chains were all obtained from the same sample, sequenced in a study of T cells in localized non-small cell lung cancer. Using immunoSEQ multiplex PCR, the repertoire was profiled, and TCRdb retains in-frame clones only, with some absent. The data contain approximately 10,000 clones, roughly nine tenths of them seen just once; the ten biggest clones take up over 2%. The source material was peripheral blood, sampled before any cancer treatment. These TCRs come from a female donor of 60 years or more with stage II squamous cell lung carcinoma.

The chain couples TRBV28 to TRBJ1-2, with a tentative D call TRBD1 (5 bases). The CDR3 has 15 amino acids. V lost 1 base to trimming and J lost 6 bases, with 15 bases between them. Germline CDR1 and CDR2: MDHEN and SYDVKM. CDR3 DNA sequence: TGTGCCAGCAGTTTATTTCAGGGAATAGATCATGGCTACACCTTC. It translates to CASSLFQGIDHGYTF.

This clone came up a few times. The rearrangement uses TRBV6-5 and TRBJ1-1; TRBD1 matches at 10 bases. The CDR3 extends over 11 amino acids. Germline loops: CDR1 MNHEY, CDR2 SVGAGI. Trimming took 7 bases from V and 9 from J; bases not matched to a gene: 2. This CDR3 is CASKDRGQAFF. CDR3 nucleotides: TGTGCCAGCAAAGACAGGGGGCAAGCTTTCTTT.

The chain combines TRBV5-1 with TRBJ2-3, with D tentatively TRBD1 or TRBD2 (5 bases each). Germline V gives CDR1 SGHRS, CDR2 YFSETQ. Trimming took 0 bases from V and 4 from J, leaving 9 bases between them. The CDR3 sequence is 14 residues long. Here the CDR3 reads CASSLAVGADTQYF. CDR3 DNA sequence: TGCGCCAGCAGCTTGGCTGTGGGGGCAGATACGCAGTATTTT.

This chain connects TRBV2 to TRBJ1-1, with D perhaps matching TRBD1 (5 bases). Germline CDR1 and CDR2: SNHLY and FYNNEI. There are 13 residues in the CDR3. V lost 8 bases to trimming and J lost 0 bases, with 10 bases between them. The CDR3 nucleotides are TGTGCCAGCTCGAAGGGGATGAACACTGAAGCTTTCTTT. It codes for CASSKGMNTEAFF.

The V call is TRBV27, the J call TRBJ2-5; 10 positions agree with TRBD1. V was clipped by 5 bases and J by 3 bases; unmatched bases: 9. From germline, CDR1 is MNHEY and CDR2 SMNVEV (reference sequence). The CDR3 loop spans 16 amino acids. In DNA form, the CDR3 reads TGTGCCAGCAGTCGACTTATTGGACAGGGGGAAGAGACCCAGTACTTC. Its protein is CASSRLIGQGEETQYF.

This chain links TRBV7-8 with TRBJ2-3; D may be TRBD1 or TRBD2 (5 bases each). Germline-derived CDR1 and CDR2 are SGHVS and FQNEAQ. The CDR3 totals 15 residues. Trimming removed 1 base at V and 0 bases at J, with 8 bases between. CDR3 DNA sequence: TGTGCCAGCAGCTTAGACGGGGCTAGCACAGATACGCAGTATTTT. Its protein is CASSLDGASTDTQYF.

This chain uses TRBV5-8 with TRBJ2-7; 9 bases fit TRBD2. Germline loops: CDR1 SGHTS, CDR2 YDEGEE. CDR3 length: 15 residues. V lost 7 bases and J lost 5; bases outside the gene matches: 13. The DNA of the CDR3 is TGTGCCAGCCGACGTAGCGGGAGCTCTACCGACGAGCAGTACTTC. Translating gives CASRRSGSSTDEQYF.

The V call is TRBV7-9, the J call TRBJ1-1; D is unclear. The CDR3 spans 13 residues. Trimming removed 3 bases at V and 0 bases at J, with 5 bases between. The germline CDR1 and CDR2 sequences are SEHNR and FQNEAQ (reference sequence). The CDR3 here is CASSFPLNTEAFF. As DNA, the CDR3 is TGTGCCAGCAGCTTTCCTCTGAACACTGAAGCTTTCTTT.

V and J are TRBV6-6 and TRBJ2-3, with 10 bases identical to TRBD2. From germline, CDR1 is MNHNY and CDR2 SVGAGI (reference sequence). CDR3 length: 16 amino acids. The V segment lost 0 bases and the J segment 6 bases; nucleotides outside the gene matches: 6. The CDR3, as DNA: TGTGCCAGCAGTTACTCCCTAGCGGGGGAGGCGGATACGCAGTATTTT. Its protein product is CASSYSLAGEADTQYF.

This rearrangement joins TRBV5-1 to TRBJ2-3; D uncertain. Germline V gives CDR1 SGHRS, CDR2 YFSETQ. The germline V and J ends were trimmed by 3 bases and 4 bases, with 6 bases remaining between them. This CDR3 has 12 residues. CDR3 loop: CASSSPSDTQYF. CDR3 coding DNA: TGCGCCAGCAGCTCCCCCTCAGATACGCAGTATTTT.

The chain is built from TRBV5-1 and TRBJ2-7; 13 positions match TRBD2. Germline V gene data show CDR1 as SGHRS and CDR2 as YFSETQ. CDR3 size: 16 residues. The junction had 10 bases not matched to a gene; V was cut back by 3 bases and J by 7 bases. CDR3 protein: CASSSGLAGALGEQYF. DNA of the CDR3: TGCGCCAGCAGCTCCGGACTAGCGGGAGCCCTCGGGGAGCAGTACTTC.

This chain links TRBV5-1 with TRBJ1-2, with D maybe TRBD1 (5 bases). CDR1 is SGHRS and CDR2 is YFSETQ in the germline V gene. V lost 0 bases to trimming and J lost 6 bases, with 15 bases between them. The CDR3 length is 15 residues. The CDR3 reads CASSLEMGRFDGYTF. The CDR3 DNA reads as TGCGCCAGCAGCTTGGAGATGGGGCGGTTCGATGGCTACACCTTC.

This chain links TRBV28 with TRBJ1-2; 9 bases are a match to TRBD1. V was pared by 2 bases and J by 2 bases, with 0 bases of the junction left unmatched. The germline V gene has CDR1 MDHEN and CDR2 SYDVKM. The CDR3 length is 14 residues. For the CDR3, the DNA is TGTGCCAGCAGTTTAGGGACAGGGAACTATGGCTACACCTTC. Encoded protein: CASSLGTGNYGYTF.

The J gene is TRBJ2-3, the V gene TRBV7-9; D is ambiguous. Germline V gene data show CDR1 as SEHNR and CDR2 as FQNEAQ (reference sequence). Deletions cut 4 bases from V and 3 bases from J, with 8 bases between. CDR3 length equals 13 residues. CDR3 in DNA: TGTGCCAGCAGCTCCCTTGGGACAGATACGCAGTATTTT. Protein: CASSSLGTDTQYF.

A few counts support this clone. This CDR3 reads CASSLEGLAATYEQYF. CDR3 coding DNA: TGTGCCAGCAGCTTAGAGGGACTAGCGGCGACCTACGAGCAGTACTTC. The chain joins TRBV11-2 to TRBJ2-7, with 11 bases identical to TRBD2. Germline CDR1 and CDR2: SGHAT and FQNNGV. The CDR3 consists of 16 residues. After removal of 0 bases from V and 2 bases from J, the junction contained 3 bases not matched to a gene.

This clone was found once. The CDR3 DNA is TGTGCCAGCTCCCCTCAGTCGGCAACTAATGAAAAACTGTTTTTT. Translation gives CASSPQSATNEKLFF. The chain joins TRBV18 to TRBJ1-4; D remains unclear. The CDR3 has 15 residues. Germline V CDR1 and CDR2: KGHSH, LQKENI. Trimming left V 6 bases short and J 0 bases short, with 11 bases between.

V gene TRBV18 combines with J gene TRBJ1-1; D unresolved. Trimming took 2 bases from V and 6 from J, leaving 7 bases between them. The CDR3 spans 12 residues. CDR1 and CDR2 from the germline V gene are KGHSH and LQKENI. CDR3 coding DNA: TGTGCCAGCTCACCATCAACAGCTGAAGCTTTCTTT. This translates into CASSPSTAEAFF.

The gene calls are TRBV5-5 and TRBJ2-5; 10 nucleotides line up with TRBD1. Trimming took 4 bases from V and 4 from J; bases not matched to a gene: 4. Per germline, CDR1 SGHKS and CDR2 YYEKEE (reference sequence). The CDR3 loop spans 14 amino acids. CDR3: CASSRRDRGETQYF. Here the CDR3 DNA reads TGTGCCAGCAGCCGACGGGACAGGGGAGAGACCCAGTACTTC.

The chain is built from TRBV19 and TRBJ2-5, with TRBD1 identical over 9 bases. The CDR3 runs to 13 residues. Trimming cost V 6 bases and J 4 bases; bases outside gene matches: 3. Germline V gives CDR1 LNHDA, CDR2 SQIVND (reference sequence). CDR3 in DNA: TGTGCCAGTAGGCCGACAGGGGGAGAGACCCAGTACTTC. It translates to CASRPTGGETQYF.